Listed below are T cell receptor beta chains from one sample, sequenced in a study of somatic mutations in cytotoxic T cells in rheumatoid arthritis. Clones were sequenced by immunoSEQ multiplex PCR, and TCRdb holds only the in-frame ones, with some missing. The repertoire has 35,000 to 45,000 clones, around 80% of them found once; the top ten carry 3% to 3.5%. The specimen sequenced was CD8+ T cells sorted from blood. The receptors were sampled from a man in his forties in good health. Each CDR3 is given with its conserved first and last residue. D genes are given only for firm matches. Clone size appears in some rows only: once, few, many, or a class for an expanded clone.

V,D,size,J,DNA,CDR3
TRBV4-2,TRBD2,once,TRBJ2-3,TGTGCCAGCAGCCGAGATCTCCTAGCGGGAGAGAAGACAGATACGCAGTATTTT,CASSRDLLAGEKTDTQYF
TRBV7-9,TRBD1,once,TRBJ2-1,TGTGCCAGCAGCTTAGTACGGACAGGGGGCGCGGATGAGCAGTTCTTC,CASSLVRTGGADEQFF
TRBV28,NA,NA,TRBJ1-4,TGTGCCAGCAGTTTAAATATAAGGGACGGCGCAACTAATGAAAAACTGTTTTTT,CASSLNIRDGATNEKLFF
TRBV5-6,NA,NA,TRBJ2-5,TGTGCCAGCAGCATAGACAGGTTACTTGAGACCCAGTACTTC,CASSIDRLLETQYF
TRBV6-5,NA,NA,TRBJ2-7,TGTGCCAGCAGTTACTCGTCCGGGTACTCCTACGAGCAGTACTTC,CASSYSSGYSYEQYF
TRBV4-3,NA,NA,TRBJ2-2,TGCGCCAGCAGCCATTTCGTGACCGGGGAGCTGTTTTTT,CASSHFVTGELFF
TRBV4-1,TRBD1,NA,TRBJ1-2,TGCGCCAGCAGAGGACAGGAAAAAGGGCCTAACTATGGCTACACCTTC,CASRGQEKGPNYGYTF
TRBV10-2,NA,NA,TRBJ2-7,TGCGCCAGCGAACGGGGGAACTACGAGCAGTACTTC,CASERGNYEQYF
TRBV28,NA,NA,TRBJ2-7,TGTGCCAGCAGTCTCGATCAGCTAGCTTACTTC,CASSLDQLAYF
TRBV30,NA,NA,TRBJ2-7,TGTGCCTGGAGGGCCCCAGCGAACTCCTACGAGCAGTACTTC,CAWRAPANSYEQYF
TRBV28,NA,NA,TRBJ1-2,TGTGCCAGCAGGCCCCCAGGGGCCTATGGCTACACCTTC,CASRPPGAYGYTF
TRBV27,NA,NA,TRBJ2-7,TGTGCCAGCAGTTTCGGGGACGGGACCTACGAGCAGTACTTC,CASSFGDGTYEQYF
TRBV28,NA,NA,TRBJ2-1,TGTGCCAGCAGTAAATGGCAGGGGTTGAATGAGCAGTTCTTC,CASSKWQGLNEQFF
TRBV9,NA,few,TRBJ2-2,TGTGCCAGCAGCGTAGCTTGGGCTTACACCGGGGAGCTGTTTTTT,CASSVAWAYTGELFF
TRBV27,TRBD2,NA,TRBJ2-1,TGTGCCAGCAGTCGTAGCGGGAACACCTACAATGAGCAGTTCTTC,CASSRSGNTYNEQFF
TRBV28,NA,NA,TRBJ1-1,TGTGCCAGCACCTTAGGGGGGAGGAACACTGAAGCTTTCTTT,CASTLGGRNTEAFF
TRBV11-2,NA,NA,TRBJ1-2,TGTGCCAGCAGCTTCGGAGCTAACTATGGCTACACCTTC,CASSFGANYGYTF
TRBV7-9,NA,NA,TRBJ1-1,TGTGCCAGCAGCTTAGTTAAAGATTACACTGAAGCTTTCTTT,CASSLVKDYTEAFF
TRBV4-1,NA,few,TRBJ2-2,TGCGCCAGCAGTGGTGAATTGAACACCGGGGAGCTGTTTTTT,CASSGELNTGELFF
TRBV28,TRBD2,NA,TRBJ2-7,TGTGCCAGCAGTTACGGAGCGGGAGGCCACGCCTACGAGCAGTACTTC,CASSYGAGGHAYEQYF
TRBV10-3,TRBD1,NA,TRBJ2-7,TGTGCCATCAGTGCCCCTTCGACAGGGCCTACCTACGAGCAGTACTTC,CAISAPSTGPTYEQYF
TRBV11-2,NA,NA,TRBJ2-2,TGTGCCACGGATTATGTTAGGGTTAACACCGGGGAGCTGTTTTTT,CATDYVRVNTGELFF
TRBV6-5,TRBD2,NA,TRBJ2-3,TGTGCCAGCAGTCCGAGACTAGCGGGAGGAGATACGCAGTATTTT,CASSPRLAGGDTQYF
TRBV13,TRBD1,NA,TRBJ2-7,TGTGCCAGCAGCTTCGGACAGGGGAGGGACGAGCAGTACTTC,CASSFGQGRDEQYF
TRBV10-2,TRBD1,NA,TRBJ2-7,TGCGCCAGCAGTGAGTCGGGCACAGGGGCGGGGTACTTC,CASSESGTGAGYF
TRBV13,NA,NA,TRBJ2-4,TGTGCCAGCAGCCCGCTGGCTCGGGAAGCCAAAAACATTCAGTACTTC,CASSPLAREAKNIQYF
TRBV7-2,NA,NA,TRBJ2-7,TGTGCCAGCAGCTCGTCCGGGGCCTACGAGCAGTACTTC,CASSSSGAYEQYF
TRBV29-1,NA,NA,TRBJ2-5,TGCAGCGTTGAAGGGAGCCTAGAAGAGACCCAGTACTTC,CSVEGSLEETQYF
TRBV28,TRBD2,NA,TRBJ2-3,TGTGCCAGCAGTGGACTAGCGTACACGCAGTATTTT,CASSGLAYTQYF
TRBV7-9,NA,NA,TRBJ2-7,TGTGCCAGCAGCTTAGCCCAGGGTGATAGCTACGAGCAGTACTTC,CASSLAQGDSYEQYF
TRBV19,TRBD2,NA,TRBJ2-7,TGTGCCAGTAGTTTAGCGGGCACCGCCTACGAGCAGTACTTC,CASSLAGTAYEQYF
TRBV6-6,NA,NA,TRBJ2-7,TGTGCCAGCAGTTACTCATCCAACGAGCAGTACTTC,CASSYSSNEQYF
TRBV6-4,TRBD1,NA,TRBJ2-7,TGTGCCAGCAGTGAGGAACAGGGGACCGGGTCCTACGAGCAGTACTTC,CASSEEQGTGSYEQYF
TRBV27,TRBD1,NA,TRBJ2-5,TGTGCCAGCAGGTCCGGACAGGGAGAGACCCAGTACTTC,CASRSGQGETQYF
TRBV19,TRBD2,NA,TRBJ2-7,TGTGCCAGTAGTATAGATAAACAGCGGGGCTACGAGCAGTACTTC,CASSIDKQRGYEQYF
TRBV4-1,TRBD2,NA,TRBJ2-2,TGCGCCAGCAGCCAAGTAGCGGGAGGGATTGTCGGGGAGCTGTTTTTT,CASSQVAGGIVGELFF
TRBV27,NA,NA,TRBJ2-2,TGTGCCAGCAGTGGCACGAACACCGGGGAGCTGTTTTTT,CASSGTNTGELFF
TRBV27,NA,NA,TRBJ1-1,TGTGCCAGCAGTTTATCAGCGAACACTGAAGCTTTCTTT,CASSLSANTEAFF
TRBV6-4,NA,NA,TRBJ2-7,TGTGCCAGCAGTGAAGAGCAGTACTTC,CASSEEQYF
TRBV28,NA,NA,TRBJ2-5,TGTGCCAGCACCCCCCCGGGATCGTACCAAGAGACCCAGTACTTC,CASTPPGSYQETQYF
TRBV7-9,NA,NA,TRBJ2-7,TGTGCCAGCAGCTACCCCGGGACACCAGATTACGAGCAGTACTTC,CASSYPGTPDYEQYF
TRBV10-3,NA,few,TRBJ1-1,TGTGCCATCAGTGATTTGGCAGGGAAGGTCGGGACTGAAGCTTTCTTT,CAISDLAGKVGTEAFF
TRBV19,NA,few,TRBJ1-1,TGTGCCAGTAGAACGGACAGTGCTCTCACTGAAGCTTTCTTT,CASRTDSALTEAFF
TRBV7-6,NA,NA,TRBJ1-1,TGTGCCAGCAGCCCCCCCAGGGACACTGAAGCTTTCTTT,CASSPPRDTEAFF
TRBV27,TRBD2,NA,TRBJ2-3,TGTGCCAGCAGTTCGGGACTAGCGGGAGTCACAGATACGCAGTATTTT,CASSSGLAGVTDTQYF
TRBV7-6,NA,NA,TRBJ2-6,TGTGCCAGCAGCCCGGACGGCTCTGGGGCCAACGTCCTGACTTTC,CASSPDGSGANVLTF
TRBV27,NA,NA,TRBJ2-7,TGTGCCAGCAGTCCCTATCAGGGGAACTACGAGCAGTACTTC,CASSPYQGNYEQYF
TRBV4-1,TRBD1,NA,TRBJ2-7,TGCGCCAGCAGCCAAGATCCGGGACAGAATTCCTACGAGCAGTACTTC,CASSQDPGQNSYEQYF
TRBV4-3,NA,NA,TRBJ2-3,TGCGCCAGCAGAGAGATCCGGGACTCAGATACGCAGTATTTT,CASREIRDSDTQYF
TRBV11-3,NA,once,TRBJ2-1,TGTGCCAGCAGCTCCCAGGAGATGCGCAATTACAATGAGCAGTTCTTC,CASSSQEMRNYNEQFF